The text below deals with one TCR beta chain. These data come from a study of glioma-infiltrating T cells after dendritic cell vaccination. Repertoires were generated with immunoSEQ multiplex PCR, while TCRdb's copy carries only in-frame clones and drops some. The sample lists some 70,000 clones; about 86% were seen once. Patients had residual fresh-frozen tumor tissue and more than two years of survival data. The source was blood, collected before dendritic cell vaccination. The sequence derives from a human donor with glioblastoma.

CDR3 sequence (DNA): TGTGCCAGCAGTTACGGGATCGGAGCCCAGGGAGCTTTCTTT. It translates to CASSYGIGAQGAFF. The V call is TRBV6-5, the J call TRBJ1-1; tentatively, D is TRBD1 (5 bases). Germline CDR1 and CDR2: MNHEY and SVGAGI. The CDR3 has 14 amino acids. The V end was cut by 2 bases, the J end by 10 bases, with 17 bases between.